One sample yielded the 7 T cell receptor beta chains listed below, sequenced in a study of graft-versus-host responses after intestinal transplantation. No antigen has been identified for these receptors. Libraries were prepared by immunoSEQ multiplex PCR; TCRdb keeps only in-frame clonotypes and omits some of them. The sample has roughly 110,000 clones, about nine tenths seen once. The sequencing here drew on unstimulated CD4+ T cells sorted from spleen or lymph node cells, taken before transplant. Receptors were obtained from a human donor who was the organ donor for an intestinal transplant.

CDR3 in amino acids: CASSYIQMNTEAFF. The CDR3 coding sequence is TGTGCCAGCAGTTACATCCAGATGAACACTGAAGCTTTCTTT. The chain couples TRBV6-6 to TRBJ1-1; D is unresolved. V lost 2 bases to trimming and J lost 0 bases, with 7 bases between them. Germline values: CDR1 MNHNY, CDR2 SVGAGI (reference sequence). This CDR3 is built from 14 residues.

The chain carries TRBV18 and TRBJ2-4, with a possible D match to TRBD2 (5 bases). The CDR3 length is 13 residues. V lost 5 bases to trimming and J lost 2 bases, with 7 bases between them. Looked up from germline, CDR1 is KGHSH and CDR2 is LQKENI. Here the CDR3 reads CASSRGTKNIQYF. CDR3 DNA: TGTGCCAGCTCAAGAGGGACCAAAAACATTCAGTACTTC.

This clone has a single count. J is TRBJ2-7 and V is TRBV10-3; D gene uncertain. V lost 3 bases and J 2 bases, leaving 5 bases between the germline ends. The CDR3 extends over 12 amino acids. The germline CDR1 and CDR2 sequences are ENHRY and SYGVKD. The CDR3 nucleotides read TGTGCCATCAGTGACCAAACCTACGAGCAGTACTTC. It is translated as CAISDQTYEQYF.

The chain carries TRBV6-1 and TRBJ2-3; D is unclear. Germline V gene data show CDR1 as MNHNS and CDR2 as SASEGT. The CDR3 spans 13 residues. Trimming pared 6 bases from V and 6 bases from J, leaving 13 bases between. Here the CDR3 reads CASSLSWWDTQYF. For the CDR3, the DNA is TGTGCCAGCAGCCTCTCGTGGTGGGATACGCAGTATTTT.

This chain uses TRBV7-9 with TRBJ1-4, with TRBD1 matching over 10 bases. V was clipped by 7 bases and J by 8 bases; unmatched bases: 7. Germline V gene sequence: CDR1 SEHNR, CDR2 FQNEAQ (reference sequence). The CDR3 runs 14 residues. The CDR3 protein is CASTRQGAREKLFF. CDR3 DNA sequence: TGTGCCAGCACCAGACAGGGGGCGCGAGAAAAACTGTTTTTT. Combining the CDR3 with reference TRBV7-9 and TRBJ1-4 gives the whole variable domain DTGVSQNPRHKITKRGQNVTFRCDPISEHNRLYWYRQTLGQGPEFLTYFQNEAQLEKSRLLSDRFSAERPKGSFSTLEIQRTEQGDSAMYLCASTRQGAREKLFFGSGTQLSVL.

The rearrangement uses TRBV10-3 and TRBJ1-5, with D tentatively TRBD1 (5 bases). CDR1 and CDR2 from the germline V gene are ENHRY and SYGVKD. The ends were cut back, 4 bases at V and 0 bases at J, with 10 bases in the middle. The CDR3 is 15 amino acids. The CDR3: CAISGGGNSNQPQHF. The DNA for the CDR3 is TGTGCCATCAGTGGCGGGGGAAATAGCAATCAGCCCCAGCATTTT.

The J gene is TRBJ1-1, the V gene TRBV5-1, with no clear D. The V gene's germline CDR1 is SGHRS and CDR2 YFSETQ. The CDR3 has 14 residues. Trimming removed 4 bases at V and 1 base at J, with 11 bases between. The CDR3 coding sequence is TGCGCCAGCAGCCGGCGGGTGGCGAACACTGAAGCTTTCTTT. Its protein product is CASSRRVANTEAFF. Full variable domain (rest looked up from reference TRBV5-1 and TRBJ1-1): KAGVTQTPRYLIKTRGQQVTLSCSPISGHRSVSWYQQTPGQGLQFLFEYFSETQRNKGNFPGRFSGRQFSNSRSEMNVSTLELGDSALYLCASSRRVANTEAFFGQGTRLTVV.